This is a list of T cell receptor beta chains from one sample in a study of blood T cell repertoires in COVID-19. Sequencing was performed with immunoSEQ multiplex PCR; in TCRdb, only in-frame clones are kept and a portion is missing. The sample has some 180,000 clones; 70% to 85% are singletons. The sample was peripheral blood. The origin of the receptors is a man aged 45-65 years who had recovered from COVID-19. The conserved cysteine and the conserved F or W are not part of the CDR3 here.

v_call: TRBV4-3
j_call: TRBJ2-3
cdr3_aa: ASSQDRATGGTSNTDTQY

v_call: TRBV11-2
j_call: TRBJ2-1
cdr3_aa: ASSLDRYSGSYNEQF

v_call: TRBV11-2
j_call: TRBJ2-5
cdr3_aa: ASSLDSLPPQTQY

v_call: TRBV11-2
j_call: TRBJ1-6
cdr3_aa: ASSPLGANSPLH

v_call: TRBV6-5
j_call: TRBJ2-3
cdr3_aa: ASRRASGSDTQY

v_call: TRBV19
j_call: TRBJ2-2
cdr3_aa: ASSISRGGTGELF

v_call: TRBV10-3
j_call: TRBJ2-5
cdr3_aa: ATLAAEVQETQY

v_call: TRBV3-1/TRBV3-2
j_call: TRBJ1-2
cdr3_aa: ASSQFDRGVRGYT

v_call: TRBV7-7
j_call: TRBJ2-1
cdr3_aa: ASSRLWGGGEQF

v_call: TRBV19
j_call: TRBJ1-5
cdr3_aa: AAGVQPQH

v_call: TRBV20-1
j_call: TRBJ1-2
cdr3_aa: SAGLSGGYT

v_call: TRBV6-5
j_call: TRBJ2-1
cdr3_aa: ASSYSRLVGNEQF

v_call: TRBV27
j_call: TRBJ1-5
cdr3_aa: ASSFTGFQPQH

v_call: TRBV5-1
j_call: TRBJ2-3
cdr3_aa: ASSPAGTGGSDTQY

v_call: TRBV27
j_call: TRBJ2-1
cdr3_aa: ASSSSVGLAGYNEQF

v_call: TRBV27
j_call: TRBJ1-1
cdr3_aa: ASRVGGMNTEAF

v_call: TRBV5-1
j_call: TRBJ2-2
cdr3_aa: ASSLGLAQNTGELF

v_call: TRBV2
j_call: TRBJ1-5
cdr3_aa: ASSRQRVSNQPQH

v_call: TRBV2
j_call: TRBJ2-1
cdr3_aa: ASSAGTSVHNEQF

v_call: TRBV27
j_call: TRBJ2-5
cdr3_aa: ASSLAGWVETQY

v_call: TRBV6-2/TRBV6-3
j_call: TRBJ1-5
cdr3_aa: ASSYSGLVQPQH

v_call: TRBV7-8
j_call: TRBJ1-4
cdr3_aa: ASSSQGTDNEKLF